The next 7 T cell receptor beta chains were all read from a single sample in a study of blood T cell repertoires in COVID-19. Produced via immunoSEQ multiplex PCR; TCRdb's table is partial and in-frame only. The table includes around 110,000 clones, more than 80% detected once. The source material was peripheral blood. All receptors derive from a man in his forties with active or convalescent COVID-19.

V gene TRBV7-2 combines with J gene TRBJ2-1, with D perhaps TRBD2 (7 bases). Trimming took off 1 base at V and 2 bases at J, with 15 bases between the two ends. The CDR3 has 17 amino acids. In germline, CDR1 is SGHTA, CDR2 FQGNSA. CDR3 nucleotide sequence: TGTGCCAGCAGCTTAGGGCCCGGGGGGCGGGCCTACAATGAGCAGTTCTTC. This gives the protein CASSLGPGGRAYNEQFF.

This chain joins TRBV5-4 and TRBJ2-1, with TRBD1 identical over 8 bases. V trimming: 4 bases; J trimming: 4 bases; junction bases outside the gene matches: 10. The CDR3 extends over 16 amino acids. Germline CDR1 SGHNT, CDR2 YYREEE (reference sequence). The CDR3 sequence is CASSRSDRGGYNEQFF. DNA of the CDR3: TGTGCCAGCAGCCGGAGCGACAGGGGTGGTTACAATGAGCAGTTCTTC. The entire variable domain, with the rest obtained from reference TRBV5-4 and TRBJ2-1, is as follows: ETGVTQSPTHLIKTRGQQVTLRCSSQSGHNTVSWYQQALGQGPQFIFQYYREEENGRGNFPPRFSGLQFPNYSSELNVNALELDDSALYLCASSRSDRGGYNEQFFGPGTRLTVL.

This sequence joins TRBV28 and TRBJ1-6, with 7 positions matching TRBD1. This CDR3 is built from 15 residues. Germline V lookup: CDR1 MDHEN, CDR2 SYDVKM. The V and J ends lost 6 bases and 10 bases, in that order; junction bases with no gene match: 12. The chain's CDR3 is CASRPRQGTSSPLHF. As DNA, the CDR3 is TGTGCCAGCAGGCCCCGACAGGGAACTAGCTCACCCCTCCACTTT.

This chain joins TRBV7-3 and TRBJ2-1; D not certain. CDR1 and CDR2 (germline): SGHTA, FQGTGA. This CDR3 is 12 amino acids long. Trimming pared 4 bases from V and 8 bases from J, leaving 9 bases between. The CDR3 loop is CASSSGWDEQFF. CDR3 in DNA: TGTGCCAGCAGCTCAGGCTGGGATGAGCAGTTCTTC.

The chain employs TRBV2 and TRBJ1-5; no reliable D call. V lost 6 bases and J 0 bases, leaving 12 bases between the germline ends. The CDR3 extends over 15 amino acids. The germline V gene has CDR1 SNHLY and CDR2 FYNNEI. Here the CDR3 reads CASSLTPYSNQPQHF. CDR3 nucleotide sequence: TGTGCCAGCAGCTTGACACCGTATAGCAATCAGCCCCAGCATTTT.

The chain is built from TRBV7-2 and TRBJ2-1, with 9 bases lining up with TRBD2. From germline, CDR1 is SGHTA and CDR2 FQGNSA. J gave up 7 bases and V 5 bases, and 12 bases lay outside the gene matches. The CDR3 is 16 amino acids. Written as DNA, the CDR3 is TGTGCCAGCAGCGTAATAGCGGGAGCGTACGTGAATGAGCAGTTCTTC. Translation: CASSVIAGAYVNEQFF.

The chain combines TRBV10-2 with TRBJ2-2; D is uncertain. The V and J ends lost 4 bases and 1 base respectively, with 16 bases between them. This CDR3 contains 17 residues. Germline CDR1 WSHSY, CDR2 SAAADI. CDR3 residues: CASSVLRGVRNTGELFF. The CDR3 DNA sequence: TGCGCCAGCAGTGTGTTGCGCGGAGTTCGGAACACCGGGGAGCTGTTTTTT.